This T cell receptor (beta chain) came from a study of shared clonotypes between healthy human individuals. The V gene end was trimmed by 5 bases and the J gene end by 3 bases; junction bases not matched to a gene: 4. CDR3 length equals 15 residues. CDR1 and CDR2 (germline): MDHEN, SYDVKM. Assay used: immunoSEQ multiplex PCR; TCRdb lists only in-frame clones, some missing. The sample carries approximately 2,000,000 clones, 93% recorded once. A word on this clone: This CDR3 is also generated by other DNA sequences in the sample.

Positively selected for CCR7, the CD45RO-negative cells used as naive CD8 cells excluded terminally differentiated effector memory CD45RA+ cells. Donors were Caucasian adults residing in Nashville, Tennessee, USA. The receptor's source is a man between 18 and 35 years old in good health. Some clones in this sample may be carry-over from other donors' samples. The rearrangement links TRBV28 to TRBJ2-1, with TRBD2 matching over 10 bases. Sequenced material: naive CD8+ T cells from PBMCs. The CDR3 nucleotides are TGTGCCAGCAGTCCCAGACTAGCGGGCTACAATGAGCAGTTCTTC. This encodes CASSPRLAGYNEQFF.